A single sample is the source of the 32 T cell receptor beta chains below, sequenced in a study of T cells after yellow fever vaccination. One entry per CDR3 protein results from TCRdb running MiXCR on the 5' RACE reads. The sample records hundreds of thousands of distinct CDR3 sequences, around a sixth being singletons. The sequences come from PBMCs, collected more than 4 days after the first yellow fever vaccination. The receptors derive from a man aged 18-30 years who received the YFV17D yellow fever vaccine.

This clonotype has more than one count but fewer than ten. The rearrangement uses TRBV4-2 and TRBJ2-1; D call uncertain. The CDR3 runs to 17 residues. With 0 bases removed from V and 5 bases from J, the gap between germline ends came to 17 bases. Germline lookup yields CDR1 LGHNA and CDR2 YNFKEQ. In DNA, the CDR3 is TGTGCCAGCAGCCAAGATCGGTCCCGTAAGATCGACAATGAGCAGTTCTTC. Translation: CASSQDRSRKIDNEQFF.

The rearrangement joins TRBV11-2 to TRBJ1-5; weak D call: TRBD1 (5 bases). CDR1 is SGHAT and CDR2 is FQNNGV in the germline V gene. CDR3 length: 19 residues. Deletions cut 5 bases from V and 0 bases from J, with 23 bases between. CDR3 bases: TGTGCCAGCAGCGCCCACACAGGAAACCTGTGGGTTAGCAATCAGCCCCAGCATTTT. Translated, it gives CASSAHTGNLWVSNQPQHF.

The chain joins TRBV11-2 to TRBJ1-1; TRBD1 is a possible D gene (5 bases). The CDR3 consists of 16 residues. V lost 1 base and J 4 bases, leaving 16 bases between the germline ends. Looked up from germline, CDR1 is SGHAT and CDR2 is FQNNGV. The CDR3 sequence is CASSLAYGAGGTEAFF. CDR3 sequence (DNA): TGTGCCAGCAGCTTAGCTTATGGGGCTGGGGGCACTGAAGCTTTCTTT.

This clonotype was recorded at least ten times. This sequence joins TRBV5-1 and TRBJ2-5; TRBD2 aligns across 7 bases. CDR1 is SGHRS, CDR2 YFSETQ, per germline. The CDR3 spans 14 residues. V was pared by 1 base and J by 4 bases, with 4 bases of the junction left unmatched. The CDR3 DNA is TGCGCCAGCAGCTTGCCTTCGGGGGGAGAGACCCAGTACTTC. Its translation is CASSLPSGGETQYF.

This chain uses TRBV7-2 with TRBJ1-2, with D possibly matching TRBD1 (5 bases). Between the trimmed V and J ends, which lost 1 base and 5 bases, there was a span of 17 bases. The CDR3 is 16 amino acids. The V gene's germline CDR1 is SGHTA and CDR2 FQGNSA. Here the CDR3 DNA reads TGTGCCAGCAGCTTAGACTCTAACCTCTGGGGGTATGGCTACACCTTC. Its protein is CASSLDSNLWGYGYTF. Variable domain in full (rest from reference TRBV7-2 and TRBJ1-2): GAGVSQSPSNKVTEKGKDVELRCDPISGHTALYWYRQSLGQGLEFLIYFQGNSAPDKSGLPSDRFSAERTGGSVSTLTIQRTQQEDSAVYLCASSLDSNLWGYGYTFGSGTRLTVV.

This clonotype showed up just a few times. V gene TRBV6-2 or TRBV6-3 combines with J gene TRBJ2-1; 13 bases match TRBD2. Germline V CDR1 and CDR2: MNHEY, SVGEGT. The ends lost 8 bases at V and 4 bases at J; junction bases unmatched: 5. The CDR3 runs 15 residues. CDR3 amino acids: CASELAGGPYNEQFF. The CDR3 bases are TGTGCCAGCGAACTAGCGGGGGGGCCGTACAATGAGCAGTTCTTC.

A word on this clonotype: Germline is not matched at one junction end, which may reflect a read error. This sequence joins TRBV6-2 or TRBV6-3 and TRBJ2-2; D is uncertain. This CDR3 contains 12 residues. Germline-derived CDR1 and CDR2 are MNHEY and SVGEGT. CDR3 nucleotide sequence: TGTGCCAGCAGTTACTCGAGTAGCCCCCGGGTTTTT. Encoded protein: CASSYSSSPRVF.

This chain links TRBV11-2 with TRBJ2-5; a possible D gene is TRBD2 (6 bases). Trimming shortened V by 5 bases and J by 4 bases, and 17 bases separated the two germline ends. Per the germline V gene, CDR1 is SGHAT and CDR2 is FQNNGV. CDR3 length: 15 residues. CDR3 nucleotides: TGTGCCAGCAGCCCCTATCGGGGACTCCGAGAGACCCAGTACTTC. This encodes CASSPYRGLRETQYF.

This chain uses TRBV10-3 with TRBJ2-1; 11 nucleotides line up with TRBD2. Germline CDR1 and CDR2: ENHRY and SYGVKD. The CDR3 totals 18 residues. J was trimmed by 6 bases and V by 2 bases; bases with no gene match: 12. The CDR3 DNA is TGTGCCATCAGTGAGAGGGCTAGCGGGGGGCCCTGGTCCAATGAGCAGTTCTTC. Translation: CAISERASGGPWSNEQFF.

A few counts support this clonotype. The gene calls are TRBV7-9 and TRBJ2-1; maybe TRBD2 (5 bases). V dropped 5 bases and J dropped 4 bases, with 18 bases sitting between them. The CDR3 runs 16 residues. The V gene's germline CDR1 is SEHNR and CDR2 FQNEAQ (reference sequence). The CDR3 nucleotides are TGTGCCAGCAGCCCACCACGTCGGGGAGTTTACAATGAGCAGTTCTTC. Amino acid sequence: CASSPPRRGVYNEQFF.

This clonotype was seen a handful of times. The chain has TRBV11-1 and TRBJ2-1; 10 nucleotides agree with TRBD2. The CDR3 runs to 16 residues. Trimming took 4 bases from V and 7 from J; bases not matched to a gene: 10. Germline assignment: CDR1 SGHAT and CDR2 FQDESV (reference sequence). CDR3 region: CASSSPLAGAINEQFF. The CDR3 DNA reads TGTGCCAGCAGCTCACCTCTAGCGGGGGCCATAAATGAGCAGTTCTTC.

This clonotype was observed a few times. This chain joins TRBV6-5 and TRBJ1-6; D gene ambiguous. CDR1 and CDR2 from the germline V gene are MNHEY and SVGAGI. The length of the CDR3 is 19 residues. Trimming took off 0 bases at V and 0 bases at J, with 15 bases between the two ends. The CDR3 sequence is CASSYSNPRLSSYNSPLHF. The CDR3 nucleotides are TGTGCCAGCAGTTACTCGAATCCCAGGCTAAGCTCCTATAATTCACCCCTCCACTTT.

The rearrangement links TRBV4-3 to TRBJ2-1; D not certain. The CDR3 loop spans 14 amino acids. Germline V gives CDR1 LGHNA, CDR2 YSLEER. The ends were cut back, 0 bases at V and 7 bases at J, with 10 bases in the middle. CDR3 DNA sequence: TGCGCCAGCAGCCAAGACATGGCAGTTAATGAGCAGTTCTTC. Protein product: CASSQDMAVNEQFF.

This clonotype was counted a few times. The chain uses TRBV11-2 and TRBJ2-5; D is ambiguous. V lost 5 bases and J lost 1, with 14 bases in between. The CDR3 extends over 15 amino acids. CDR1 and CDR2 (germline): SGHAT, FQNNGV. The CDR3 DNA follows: TGTGCCAGCAGCCCCCGCCGCGCCAGCCAAGAGACCCAGTACTTC. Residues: CASSPRRASQETQYF.

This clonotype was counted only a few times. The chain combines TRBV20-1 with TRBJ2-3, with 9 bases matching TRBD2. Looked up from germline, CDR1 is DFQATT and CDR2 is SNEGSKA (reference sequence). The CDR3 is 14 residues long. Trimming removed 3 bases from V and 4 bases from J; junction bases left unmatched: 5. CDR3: CSARGLAAADTQYF. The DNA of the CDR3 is TGCAGTGCTAGGGGACTAGCTGCCGCAGATACGCAGTATTTT.

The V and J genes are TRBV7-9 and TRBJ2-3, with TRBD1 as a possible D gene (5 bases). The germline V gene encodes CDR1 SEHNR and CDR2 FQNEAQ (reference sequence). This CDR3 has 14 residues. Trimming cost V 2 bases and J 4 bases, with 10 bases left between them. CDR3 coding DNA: TGTGCCAGCAGCTTACAGGGATATGCAGATACGCAGTATTTT. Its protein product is CASSLQGYADTQYF.

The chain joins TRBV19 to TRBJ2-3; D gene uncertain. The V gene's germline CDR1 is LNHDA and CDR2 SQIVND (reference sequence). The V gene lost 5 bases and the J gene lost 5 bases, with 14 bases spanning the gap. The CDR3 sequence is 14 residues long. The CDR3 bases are TGTGCCAGTAGTGGGTCGCCGGTTGTAGATACGCAGTATTTT. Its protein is CASSGSPVVDTQYF.

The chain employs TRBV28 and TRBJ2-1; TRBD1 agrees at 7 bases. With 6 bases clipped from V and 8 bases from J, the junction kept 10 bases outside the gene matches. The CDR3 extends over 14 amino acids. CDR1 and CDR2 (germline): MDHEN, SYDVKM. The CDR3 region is CASRMDRLYDEQFF. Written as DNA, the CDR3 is TGTGCCAGCAGAATGGACAGGCTTTACGATGAGCAGTTCTTC.

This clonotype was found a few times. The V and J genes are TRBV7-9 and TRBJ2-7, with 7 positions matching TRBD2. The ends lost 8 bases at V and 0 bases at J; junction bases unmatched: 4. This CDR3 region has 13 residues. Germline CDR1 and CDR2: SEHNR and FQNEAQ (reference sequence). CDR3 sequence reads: CASQPGGSYEQYF. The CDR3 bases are TGTGCCAGCCAACCGGGGGGCTCCTACGAGCAGTACTTC.

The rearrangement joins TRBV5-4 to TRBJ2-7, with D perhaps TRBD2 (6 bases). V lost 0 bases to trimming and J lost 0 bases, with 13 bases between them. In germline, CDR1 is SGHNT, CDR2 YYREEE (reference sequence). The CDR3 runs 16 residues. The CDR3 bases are TGTGCCAGCAGCTTGGGGGGTGGGACTTCCTCCTACGAGCAGTACTTC. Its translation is CASSLGGGTSSYEQYF.

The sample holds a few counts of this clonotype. CDR3 nucleotide sequence: TGTGCCAGCACCCGGGACACGATAGGGGAGACCCAGTACTTC. This translates into CASTRDTIGETQYF. This rearrangement joins TRBV6-2 or TRBV6-3 to TRBJ2-5; tentatively, D is TRBD1 (6 bases). Trimming left V 7 bases short and J 5 bases short, with 17 bases between. The CDR3 covers 14 residues. Per the germline V gene, CDR1 is MNHEY and CDR2 is SVGEGT.

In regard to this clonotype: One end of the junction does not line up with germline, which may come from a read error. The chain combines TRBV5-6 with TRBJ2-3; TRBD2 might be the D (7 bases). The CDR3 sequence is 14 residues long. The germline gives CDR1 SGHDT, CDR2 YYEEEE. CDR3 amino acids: CSSSSGGGADTQYF. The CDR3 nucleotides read TGTTCCAGCAGCTCGGGGGGCGGGGCAGATACGCAGTATTTT.

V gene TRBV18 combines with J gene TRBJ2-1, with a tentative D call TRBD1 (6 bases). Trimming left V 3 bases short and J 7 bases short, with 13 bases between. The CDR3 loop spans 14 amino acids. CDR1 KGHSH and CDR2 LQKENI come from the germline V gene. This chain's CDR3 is CASSPWDGQNEQFF. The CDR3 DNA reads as TGTGCCAGCTCACCGTGGGACGGACAGAATGAGCAGTTCTTC.

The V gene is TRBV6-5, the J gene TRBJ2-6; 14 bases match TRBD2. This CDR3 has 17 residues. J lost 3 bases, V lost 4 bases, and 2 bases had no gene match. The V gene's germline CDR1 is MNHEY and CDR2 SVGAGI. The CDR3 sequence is CASSLGLAGVGANVLTF. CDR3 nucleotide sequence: TGTGCCAGCAGTTTGGGACTAGCGGGGGTTGGGGCCAACGTCCTGACTTTC.

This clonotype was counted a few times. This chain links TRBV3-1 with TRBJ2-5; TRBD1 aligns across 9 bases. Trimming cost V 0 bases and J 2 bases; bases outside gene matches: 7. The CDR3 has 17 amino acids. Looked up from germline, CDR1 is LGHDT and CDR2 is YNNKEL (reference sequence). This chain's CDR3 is CASSQDWGGQGQETQYF. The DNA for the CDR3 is TGTGCCAGCAGCCAAGATTGGGGGGGACAGGGTCAAGAGACCCAGTACTTC.

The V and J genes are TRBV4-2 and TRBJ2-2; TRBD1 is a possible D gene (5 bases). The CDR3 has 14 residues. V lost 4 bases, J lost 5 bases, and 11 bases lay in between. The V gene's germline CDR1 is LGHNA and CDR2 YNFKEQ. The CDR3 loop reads CASSLYDSTGELFF. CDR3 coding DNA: TGTGCCAGCAGCCTTTATGACAGTACCGGGGAGCTGTTTTTT.

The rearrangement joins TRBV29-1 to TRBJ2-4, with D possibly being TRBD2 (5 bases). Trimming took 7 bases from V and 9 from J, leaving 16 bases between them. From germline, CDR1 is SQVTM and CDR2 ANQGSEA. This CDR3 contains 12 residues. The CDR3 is CSASSVRGIQYF. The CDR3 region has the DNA TGCAGCGCCTCGTCGGTTCGGGGCATTCAGTACTTC.

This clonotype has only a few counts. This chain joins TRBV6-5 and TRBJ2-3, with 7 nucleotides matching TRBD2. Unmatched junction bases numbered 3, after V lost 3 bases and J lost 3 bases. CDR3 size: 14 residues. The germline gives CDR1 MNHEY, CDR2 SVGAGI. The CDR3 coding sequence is TGTGCCAGCAGTTATCGGCGGGGGACAGATACGCAGTATTTT. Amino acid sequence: CASSYRRGTDTQYF.

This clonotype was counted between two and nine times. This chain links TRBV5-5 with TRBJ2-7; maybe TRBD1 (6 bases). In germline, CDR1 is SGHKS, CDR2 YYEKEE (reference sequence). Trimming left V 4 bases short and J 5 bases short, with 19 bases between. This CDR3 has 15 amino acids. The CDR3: CASSLEGVLSDEQYF. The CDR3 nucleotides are TGTGCCAGCAGCCTTGAGGGGGTTTTAAGCGACGAGCAGTACTTC.

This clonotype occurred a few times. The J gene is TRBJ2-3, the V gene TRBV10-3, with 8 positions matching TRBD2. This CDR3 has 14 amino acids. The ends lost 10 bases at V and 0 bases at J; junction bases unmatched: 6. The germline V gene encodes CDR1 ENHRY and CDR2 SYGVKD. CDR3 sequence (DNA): TGTGCCACCGCAATAGCGGGGAGCACAGATACGCAGTATTTT. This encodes CATAIAGSTDTQYF.

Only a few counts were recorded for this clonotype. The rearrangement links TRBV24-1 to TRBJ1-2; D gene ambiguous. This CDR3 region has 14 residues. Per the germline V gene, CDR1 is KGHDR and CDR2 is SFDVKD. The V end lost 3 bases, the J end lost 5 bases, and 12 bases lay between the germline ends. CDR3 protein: CATSDETIGYGYTF. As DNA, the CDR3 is TGTGCCACCAGTGATGAGACCATCGGGTATGGCTACACCTTC.

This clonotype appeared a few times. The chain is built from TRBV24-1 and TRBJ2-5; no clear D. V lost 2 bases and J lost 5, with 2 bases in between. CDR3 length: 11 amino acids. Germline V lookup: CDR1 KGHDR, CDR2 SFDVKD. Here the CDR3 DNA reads TGTGCCACCAGTGATTGGGAGACCCAGTACTTC. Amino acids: CATSDWETQYF.